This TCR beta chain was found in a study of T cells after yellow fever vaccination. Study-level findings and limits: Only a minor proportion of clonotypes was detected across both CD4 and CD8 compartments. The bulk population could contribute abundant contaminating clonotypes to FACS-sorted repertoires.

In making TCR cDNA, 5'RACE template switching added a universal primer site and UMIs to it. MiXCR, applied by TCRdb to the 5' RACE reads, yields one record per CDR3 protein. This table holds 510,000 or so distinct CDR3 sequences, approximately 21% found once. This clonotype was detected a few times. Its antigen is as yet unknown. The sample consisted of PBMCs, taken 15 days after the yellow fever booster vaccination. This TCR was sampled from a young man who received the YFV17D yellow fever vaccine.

The CDR3 sequence is CASSSLPTLLTMVNEQYF. CDR3 DNA: TGCGCCAGCAGCTCTCTCCCAACCCTCCTCACGATGGTAAACGAGCAGTACTTC. The J gene is TRBJ2-7, the V gene TRBV5-1; no clear D. Trimming shortened V by 3 bases and J by 5 bases, and 27 bases separated the two germline ends. This CDR3 contains 18 residues. The V gene's germline CDR1 is SGHRS and CDR2 YFSETQ.